In this sample, the clone carrying this T cell receptor (beta chain) turned up many times. Its specificity is not known. Preparation of the TCRbeta library was carried out with unique molecular identifiers. TCRdb reprocessed the PCR reads via MiXCR and lists one record per CDR3 protein. The data hold 350,000 to 500,000 distinct CDR3 sequences, with around 46% observed a single time. These data originate in a study of T-cell reconstitution after alpha-beta-depleted transplantation in children. Study-wide points: Where some patients showed high TCRbeta diversity at day 60, it came from recipient T cells and thymic progenitors that had survived. Two months or so post-transplant, alpha-beta T cells reportedly derived from several hundred expanded graft clones. T-cell counts and diversity at one year post-transplant came mainly from newly produced T cells.

Sequencing was performed on PBMCs, taken before TCRalphabeta/CD19-depleted stem cell transplant. The receptor's source is a girl aged 2-10 years with aplastic anemia, due to receive a stem cell transplant.

CDR3 loop: CASSPAAGGLVYQPQHF. The CDR3 DNA follows: TGTGCCAGCTCACCAGCGGCAGGGGGCTTGGTGTATCAGCCCCAGCATTTT. V and J are TRBV18 and TRBJ1-5; TRBD1 aligns across 8 bases. J lost 5 bases, V lost 2 bases, and 11 bases had no gene match. CDR1 KGHSH and CDR2 LQKENI come from the germline V gene. The CDR3 covers 17 residues.